The 17 T cell receptor beta chains below were found in one sample sequenced in a study of vaccination effects on CD4 cells after COVID-19. Antigen-specific CD4+ T cells expanded by the ViraFEST assay with viral peptide pools were then sequenced. Following an approximately 11-day culture, CD4+ T cells were purified. According to the study, vaccine recipients showed no prior SARS-CoV-2 infection and negative nucleocapsid antibodies. The repertoire was sequenced with immunoSEQ multiplex PCR; TCRdb's copy has only in-frame clones and lacks some. The data show 65,000 or so clones, with 76% seen just once and approximately 2.6% held by the top ten. These receptors' targets are unknown. Sequencing used CD4+ T cells from PBMCs cultured with HCoV-NL63 spike peptides, obtained before COVID-19 vaccination. The source is a human donor who received a COVID-19 vaccine.

This clone turned up a few times. The chain recombines TRBV6-5 with TRBJ1-2; TRBD1 matches at 11 bases. This CDR3 is 16 amino acids long. Germline trimming cut 0 bases from V and 4 bases from J; bases unmatched to any gene: 4. CDR1 and CDR2 (germline): MNHEY, SVGAGI. The CDR3 DNA is TGTGCCAGCAGTTACTCTAGGACAGGGGGCTTCTATGGCTACACCTTC. As protein: CASSYSRTGGFYGYTF.

The rearrangement uses TRBV4-1 and TRBJ2-7; no clear D gene. The CDR3 runs 11 residues. Germline V lookup: CDR1 MGHRA, CDR2 YSYEKL. This chain's CDR3 is CASSPQSLPSV. The CDR3, as DNA: TGCGCCAGCAGCCCCCAGTCACTTCCAAGCGTC.

J is TRBJ2-3 and V is TRBV5-1; D gene unclear. Trimming took off 5 bases at V and 2 bases at J, with 9 bases between the two ends. Germline lookup yields CDR1 SGHRS and CDR2 YFSETQ. This CDR3 has 13 residues. CDR3 nucleotide sequence: TGCGCCAGCAGGGCCGAGGCCACAGATACGCAGTATTTT. The encoded protein is CASRAEATDTQYF.

This clone is a singleton in its sample. The CDR3 is CSASIGGVSTDTQYF. The CDR3 DNA reads as TGCAGTGCTAGTATCGGGGGGGTAAGCACAGATACGCAGTATTTT. The chain couples TRBV20-1 to TRBJ2-3, with TRBD2 identical over 8 bases. The CDR3 consists of 15 residues. In germline, CDR1 is DFQATT, CDR2 SNEGSKA (reference sequence). V lost 3 bases and J lost 0; bases outside the gene matches: 5.

CDR3 protein: CASSLVDGNTIYF. The CDR3 nucleotides read TGTGCCAGCAGCTTAGTCGATGGAAACACCATATATTTT. V gene TRBV11-3 combines with J gene TRBJ1-3; D gene uncertain. The V end lost 1 base, the J end lost 3 bases, and 4 bases lay between the germline ends. This CDR3 spans 13 amino acids. CDR1 is SGHNT and CDR2 is YENEEA in the germline V gene.

This clone was detected only once. CDR3 DNA sequence: TGTGCCAGCAGCCTGGGGGACTACAATGAGCAGTTCTTC. As protein: CASSLGDYNEQFF. V gene TRBV7-2 combines with J gene TRBJ2-1, with D perhaps TRBD1 or TRBD2 (5 bases each). The V end was cut by 5 bases, the J end by 3 bases, with 8 bases between. The CDR3 length is 13 residues. Per germline, CDR1 SGHTA and CDR2 FQGNSA. Using reference TRBV7-2 and TRBJ2-1 for the parts outside the CDR3, the full variable domain is GAGVSQSPSNKVTEKGKDVELRCDPISGHTALYWYRQSLGQGLEFLIYFQGNSAPDKSGLPSDRFSAERTGGSVSTLTIQRTQQEDSAVYLCASSLGDYNEQFFGPGTRLTVL.

The genes are TRBV6-5 and TRBJ2-7; D gene ambiguous. This CDR3 is 13 amino acids long. Germline V gives CDR1 MNHEY, CDR2 SVGAGI. V was trimmed by 2 bases and J by 4 bases, leaving 9 bases between them. CDR3 amino acids: CASSYDLGYEQYV. CDR3 bases: TGTGCCAGCAGTTACGATCTAGGGTACGAGCAGTACGTC.

The table lists this clone with a count of one. CDR3 region: CASSPRLAGSTDTQYF. Written as DNA, the CDR3 is TGTGCCAGCAGCCCCCGACTAGCGGGGAGCACAGATACGCAGTATTTT. The chain couples TRBV7-2 to TRBJ2-3; 11 bases match TRBD2. This CDR3 has 16 amino acids. The junction had 4 bases not matched to a gene; V was cut back by 5 bases and J by 0 bases. Germline V CDR1 and CDR2: SGHTA, FQGNSA.

This clone occurred a few times. The chain uses TRBV6-5 and TRBJ2-2; 9 bases are a match to TRBD1. CDR1 is MNHEY and CDR2 is SVGAGI in the germline V gene. Trimming cost V 6 bases and J 6 bases; bases outside gene matches: 5. The CDR3 covers 14 residues. The CDR3 nucleotides read TGTGCCAGCAGGGGACAGGGATCTGCCGGGGAGCTGTTTTTT. It specifies CASRGQGSAGELFF.

This clone was detected once. The chain uses TRBV18 and TRBJ1-5; the D gene is possibly TRBD1 (5 bases). The CDR3 consists of 14 residues. V was shortened by 2 bases and J by 7 bases, with 12 bases between the two germline ends. Germline V gene lookup returns CDR1 KGHSH and CDR2 LQKENI. CDR3 nucleotides: TGTGCCAGCTCACCAGCCGGGGGTTGGCAGCCCCAGCATTTT. Translated: CASSPAGGWQPQHF.

The chain has TRBV5-1 and TRBJ2-2, with D tentatively TRBD2 (5 bases). The germline gives CDR1 SGHRS, CDR2 YFSETQ. V shed 7 bases and J shed 2 bases, with 9 bases lying between them. This CDR3 is 13 amino acids long. CDR3 nucleotides: TGCGCCAGCGCCCGGGGAAACACCGGGGAGCTGTTTTTT. Protein: CASARGNTGELFF. The whole variable domain, filled in from reference TRBV5-1 and TRBJ2-2, reads KAGVTQTPRYLIKTRGQQVTLSCSPISGHRSVSWYQQTPGQGLQFLFEYFSETQRNKGNFPGRFSGRQFSNSRSEMNVSTLELGDSALYLCASARGNTGELFFGEGSRLTVL.

The CDR3 protein is CASSYIQNTEAFF. The CDR3 DNA follows: TGTGCCAGCAGTTATATCCAGAACACTGAAGCTTTCTTT. The genes are TRBV6-6 and TRBJ1-1; no clear D gene. The CDR3 contains 13 residues. CDR1 MNHNY and CDR2 SVGAGI come from the germline V gene (reference sequence). V shed 3 bases and J shed 1 base, with 6 bases lying between them.

This clone was seen a few times. The V and J genes are TRBV6-2 or TRBV6-3 and TRBJ2-2; TRBD2 matches 7 bases. CDR1 is MNHEY, CDR2 SVGEGT, per germline. The CDR3 runs 13 residues. With 5 bases clipped from V and 7 bases from J, the junction kept 4 bases outside the gene matches. The CDR3 loop is CASSRGVIGELFF. In DNA form, the CDR3 reads TGTGCCAGCAGTCGGGGGGTGATCGGGGAGCTGTTTTTT.

The CDR3 is CASSSPGRGGDGYTF. CDR3 DNA sequence: TGTGCCAGCAGTTCCCCCGGCAGGGGCGGAGATGGCTACACCTTC. The chain carries TRBV6-5 and TRBJ1-2, with D tentatively TRBD1 (6 bases). This CDR3 comprises 15 residues. Germline values: CDR1 MNHEY, CDR2 SVGAGI. V gave up 4 bases and J gave up 6 bases, with 18 bases separating them.

A few counts support this clone. The V and J genes are TRBV6-5 and TRBJ1-2; 7 nucleotides line up with TRBD1. Germline CDR1 and CDR2: MNHEY and SVGAGI. The ends lost 7 bases at V and 3 bases at J; junction bases unmatched: 8. The CDR3 runs 14 residues. The CDR3 protein is CASILGTDDYGYTF. DNA for the CDR3: TGTGCCAGCATCCTAGGGACAGATGACTATGGCTACACCTTC.

This sequence joins TRBV3-1 (or the pseudogene TRBV3-2) and TRBJ1-6; D might be TRBD1 (5 bases). Germline CDR1 is LGHDT and CDR2 is YNNKEL (reference sequence). CDR3 length: 18 residues. Trimming took 1 base from V and 8 from J, leaving 21 bases between them. The CDR3 loop reads CASSQVRRGTDRDSPLHF. CDR3 in DNA: TGTGCCAGCAGCCAAGTTCGGAGAGGGACCGATAGGGATTCACCCCTCCACTTT.

This clone was detected only a few times. The chain recombines TRBV18 with TRBJ1-4; weak D call: TRBD1 (5 bases). The CDR3 loop spans 15 amino acids. Trimming removed 0 bases from V and 5 bases from J, with 10 bases in between. The germline CDR1 and CDR2 sequences are KGHSH and LQKENI. This chain's CDR3 is CASSPPGTGNEKLFF. For the CDR3, the DNA is TGTGCCAGCTCACCACCCGGGACGGGGAATGAAAAACTGTTTTTT.